The clone carrying this TCR beta chain was seen once. This sample was included in a study of control samples from healthy donors and cancer patients. Germline-derived CDR1 and CDR2 are WSHSY and SAAADI. The CDR3 sequence is 17 residues long. After removal of 2 bases from V and 4 bases from J, the junction contained 12 bases not matched to a gene. Sequencing used immunoSEQ multiplex PCR; TCRdb keeps in-frame clones, though not all of them. The table has roughly 120,000 clones, more than 70% seen once; the top ten hold about 2.1%. The chain joins TRBV10-2 to TRBJ1-1, with TRBD1 identical over 8 bases. Material for sequencing was blood. The receptor was isolated from a woman in her 70s in good health. This CDR3 is CASSEGRTGTYRTEAFF. The CDR3 region has the DNA TGCGCCAGCAGTGAGGGGCGGACAGGGACTTATCGCACTGAAGCTTTCTTT.